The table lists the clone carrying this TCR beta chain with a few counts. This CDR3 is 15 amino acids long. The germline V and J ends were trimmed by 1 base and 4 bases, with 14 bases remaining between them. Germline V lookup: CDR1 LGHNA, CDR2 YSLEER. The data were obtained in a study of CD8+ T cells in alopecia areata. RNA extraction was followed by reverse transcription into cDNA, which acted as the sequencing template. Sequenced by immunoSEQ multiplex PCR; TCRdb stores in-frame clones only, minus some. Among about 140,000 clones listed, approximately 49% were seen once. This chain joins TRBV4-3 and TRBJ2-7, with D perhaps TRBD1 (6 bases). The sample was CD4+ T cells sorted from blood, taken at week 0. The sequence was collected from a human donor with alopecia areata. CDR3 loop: CASSQVSTGGYEQYF. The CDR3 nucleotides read TGCGCCAGCAGCCAAGTATCGACAGGCGGGTACGAGCAGTACTTC.